Here is one T cell receptor (beta chain) with its context. This specimen comes from a study of control samples from healthy donors and cancer patients. TCRdb's copy holds only in-frame clones and misses some; the assay was immunoSEQ multiplex PCR. The sample yields about 250,000 clones, roughly four fifths seen once. This TCR was recovered from a woman in her sixties with lung cancer. Sequencing was carried out using PBMCs.

CDR3 amino acids: CATRGAGEAFF. The CDR3 DNA is TGTGCCACCCGGGGGGCAGGTGAAGCTTTCTTT. The chain has TRBV2 and TRBJ1-1, with D possibly being TRBD1 (6 bases). Trimming pared 10 bases from V and 7 bases from J, leaving 13 bases between. Germline V gene sequence: CDR1 SNHLY, CDR2 FYNNEI. The CDR3 runs 11 residues.